These 2 T cell receptor beta chains share one sample of origin, sequenced in a study of blood T cell repertoires in COVID-19. Some clones are missing from TCRdb's copy, which holds only in-frame ones; the method was immunoSEQ multiplex PCR. The sample has tens of thousands of clones; about 80% are singletons. Specimen: peripheral blood. All receptors derive from a man over 45 with COVID-19, enrolled during active disease.

The chain joins TRBV3-1 (or the pseudogene TRBV3-2) to TRBJ2-2; TRBD2 matches at 8 bases. V gave up 1 base and J gave up 1 base; unmatched junction bases: 5. CDR1 LGHDT and CDR2 YNNKEL come from the germline V gene (reference sequence). This CDR3 comprises 17 residues. CDR3 sequence reads: CASSQAGLAGNTGELFF. The CDR3 DNA reads as TGTGCCAGCAGCCAAGCAGGGCTAGCGGGGAACACCGGGGAGCTGTTTTTT.

The V gene is TRBV5-8, the J gene TRBJ2-1, with 7 positions matching TRBD1. The ends lost 4 bases at V and 7 bases at J; junction bases unmatched: 2. Germline V gene data show CDR1 as SGHTS and CDR2 as YDEGEE. The CDR3 contains 12 residues. The CDR3 protein is CASSRQGNEQFF. CDR3 sequence (DNA): TGTGCCAGCAGCCGACAGGGTAATGAGCAGTTCTTC.